This T cell receptor beta chain was sequenced in a study of T cells after yellow fever vaccination. Trimming took 1 base from V and 7 from J, leaving 11 bases between them. This CDR3 has 14 residues. CDR1 and CDR2 from the germline V gene are SGHTA and FQGNSA. As to this clonotype: The target antigen is unknown.

Researchers made TCR cDNA using 5'RACE template switching, and this step added a universal primer site and UMIs. TCRdb used MiXCR to reprocess the 5' RACE reads, holding one entry per CDR3 protein. Among about 170,000 distinct CDR3 sequences listed, approximately 6.2% were seen once. Overall study results and limits: Sorted repertoires could include abundant contaminating clonotypes from bulk cells. When the response was secondary, it was weaker but reached its peak faster, day 5 versus 15. Boosting was followed by the reappearance of most primary-vaccination clones (roughly 95% CD4, roughly 90% CD8).

The sample here was CD4+ T cells sorted from PBMCs, taken on the day of the first yellow fever vaccination. The sequence derives from a man aged 18 to 30 who received the YFV17D yellow fever vaccine. V is TRBV7-2 and J is TRBJ1-3; D is undetermined. CDR3 residues: CASSLEGLRNTIYF. The CDR3 DNA follows: TGTGCCAGCAGCTTAGAGGGATTACGGAACACCATATATTTT.